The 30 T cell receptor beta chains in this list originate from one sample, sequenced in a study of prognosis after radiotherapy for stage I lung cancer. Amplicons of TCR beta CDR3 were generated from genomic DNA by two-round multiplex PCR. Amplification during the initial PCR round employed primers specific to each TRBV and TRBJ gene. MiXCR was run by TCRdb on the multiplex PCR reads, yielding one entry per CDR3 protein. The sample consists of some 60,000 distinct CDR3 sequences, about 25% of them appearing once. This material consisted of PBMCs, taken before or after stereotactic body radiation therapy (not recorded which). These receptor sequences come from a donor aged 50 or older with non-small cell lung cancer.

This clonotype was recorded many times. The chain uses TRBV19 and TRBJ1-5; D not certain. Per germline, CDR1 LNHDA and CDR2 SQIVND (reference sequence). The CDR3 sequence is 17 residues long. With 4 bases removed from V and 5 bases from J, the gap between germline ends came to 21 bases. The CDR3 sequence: CASSSGSAQAFYQPQHF. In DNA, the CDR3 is TGTGCCAGTAGTAGTGGTTCAGCCCAAGCCTTCTATCAGCCCCAGCATTTT.

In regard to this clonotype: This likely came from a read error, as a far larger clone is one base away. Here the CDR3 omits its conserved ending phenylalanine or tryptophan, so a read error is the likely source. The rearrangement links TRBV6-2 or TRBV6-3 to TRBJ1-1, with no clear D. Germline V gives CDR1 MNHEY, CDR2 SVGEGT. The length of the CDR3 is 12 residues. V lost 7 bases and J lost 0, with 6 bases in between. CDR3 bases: TGTGCCAGCAAAGTCATGAACACTGAAGCTTTCTCT. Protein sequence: CASKVMNTEAFS.

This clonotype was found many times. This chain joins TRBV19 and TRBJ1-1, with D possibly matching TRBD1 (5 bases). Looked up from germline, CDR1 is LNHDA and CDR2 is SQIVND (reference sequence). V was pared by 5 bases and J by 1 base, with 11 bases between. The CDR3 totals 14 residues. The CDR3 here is CASSRGHRNTEAFF. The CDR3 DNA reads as TGTGCCAGTAGTCGAGGACACCGGAACACTGAAGCTTTCTTT. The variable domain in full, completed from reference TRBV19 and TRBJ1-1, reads DGGITQSPKYLFRKEGQNVTLSCEQNLNHDAMYWYRQDPGQGLRLIYYSQIVNDFQKGDIAEGYSVSREKKESFPLTVTSAQKNPTAFYLCASSRGHRNTEAFFGQGTRLTVV.

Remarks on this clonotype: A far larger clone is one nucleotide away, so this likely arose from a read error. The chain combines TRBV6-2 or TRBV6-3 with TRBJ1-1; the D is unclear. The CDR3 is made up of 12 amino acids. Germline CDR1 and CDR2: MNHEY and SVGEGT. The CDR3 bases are TGTGCCAACAGTGACCCGTTGCAGCGGGCTTTCTTT. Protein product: CANSDPLQRAFF.

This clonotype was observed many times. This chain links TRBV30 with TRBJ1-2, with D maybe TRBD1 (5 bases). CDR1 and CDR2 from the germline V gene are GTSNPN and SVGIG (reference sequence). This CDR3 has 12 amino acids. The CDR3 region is CAGLRGNYGYTF. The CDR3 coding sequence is TGTGCTGGCTTACGGGGGAACTATGGCTACACCTTC.

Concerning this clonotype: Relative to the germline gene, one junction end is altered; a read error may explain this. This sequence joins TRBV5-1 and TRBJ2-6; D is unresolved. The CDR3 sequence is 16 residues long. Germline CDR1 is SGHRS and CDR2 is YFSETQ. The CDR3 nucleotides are TGCGACAGCAGCTTGGTAGGCAGCTATGGGGCCAACGTCCTGACTTTC. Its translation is CDSSLVGSYGANVLTF.

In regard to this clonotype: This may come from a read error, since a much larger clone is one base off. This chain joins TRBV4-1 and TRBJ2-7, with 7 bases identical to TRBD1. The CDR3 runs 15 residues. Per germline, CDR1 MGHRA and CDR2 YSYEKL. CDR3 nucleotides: TGCGCCAGCAGCCAAAGGTTTACAGGGGATTACGAGCACTACTTC. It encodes CASSQRFTGDYEHYF.

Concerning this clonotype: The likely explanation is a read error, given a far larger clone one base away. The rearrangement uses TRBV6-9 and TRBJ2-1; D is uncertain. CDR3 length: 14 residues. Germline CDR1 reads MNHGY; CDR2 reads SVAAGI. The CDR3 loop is CASRTMSSYTEQFF. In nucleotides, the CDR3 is TGTGCCAGCAGGACAATGAGCTCCTACACTGAGCAGTTCTTC.

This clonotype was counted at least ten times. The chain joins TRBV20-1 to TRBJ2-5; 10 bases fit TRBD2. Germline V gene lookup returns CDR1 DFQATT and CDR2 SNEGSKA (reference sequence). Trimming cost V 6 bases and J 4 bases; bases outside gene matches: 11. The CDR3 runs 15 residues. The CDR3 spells CSAKTLAGGRETQYF. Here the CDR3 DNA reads TGCAGTGCGAAAACCTTAGCGGGGGGTAGAGAGACCCAGTACTTC.

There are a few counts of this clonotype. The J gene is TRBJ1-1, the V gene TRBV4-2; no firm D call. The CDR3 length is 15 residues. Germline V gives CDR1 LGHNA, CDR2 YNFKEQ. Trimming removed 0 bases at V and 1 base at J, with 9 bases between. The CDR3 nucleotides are TGTGCCAGCAGCCAAGAATCCAGACAGAACACTGAAGCTTTCTTT. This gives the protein CASSQESRQNTEAFF.

As DNA, the CDR3 is TGTGCCAGCAGCTTTGGTAAAAGGGAGACCCAGTACTTC. Translating gives CASSFGKRETQYF. This chain joins TRBV7-9 and TRBJ2-5; D remains unclear. Germline V gene sequence: CDR1 SEHNR, CDR2 FQNEAQ (reference sequence). The V and J ends lost 3 bases and 5 bases respectively, with 10 bases between them. The CDR3 is 13 amino acids.

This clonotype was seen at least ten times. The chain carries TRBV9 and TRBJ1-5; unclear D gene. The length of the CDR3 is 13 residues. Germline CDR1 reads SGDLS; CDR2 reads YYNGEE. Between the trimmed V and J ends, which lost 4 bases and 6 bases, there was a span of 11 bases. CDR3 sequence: CASSPRDGQPQHF. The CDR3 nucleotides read TGTGCCAGCAGCCCCCGAGACGGTCAGCCCCAGCATTTT.

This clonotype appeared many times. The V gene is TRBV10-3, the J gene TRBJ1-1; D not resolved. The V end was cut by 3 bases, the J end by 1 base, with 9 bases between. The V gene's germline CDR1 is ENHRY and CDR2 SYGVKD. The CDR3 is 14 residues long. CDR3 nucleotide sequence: TGTGCCATCAGTGATGGAAGGTCGAACACTGAAGCTTTCTTT. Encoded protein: CAISDGRSNTEAFF.

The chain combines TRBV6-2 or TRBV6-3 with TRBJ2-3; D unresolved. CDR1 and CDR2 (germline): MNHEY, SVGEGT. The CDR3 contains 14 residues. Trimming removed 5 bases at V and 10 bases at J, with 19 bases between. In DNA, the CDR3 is TGTGCCAGCAGTCGACCCTCGACGGATCTCGCGCAGTATTTT. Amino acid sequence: CASSRPSTDLAQYF.

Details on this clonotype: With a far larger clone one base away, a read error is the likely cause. The CDR3 region has the DNA TGTGCCAGCAGTGATGCGCCCGGAGGGACCCAGTACTTC. Translating it yields CASSDAPGGTQYF. The chain combines TRBV6-1 with TRBJ2-5, with D possibly matching TRBD2 (5 bases). Trimming stripped 3 bases from V and 7 bases from J, with 12 bases between. The CDR3 runs to 13 residues. Per the germline V gene, CDR1 is MNHNS and CDR2 is SASEGT.

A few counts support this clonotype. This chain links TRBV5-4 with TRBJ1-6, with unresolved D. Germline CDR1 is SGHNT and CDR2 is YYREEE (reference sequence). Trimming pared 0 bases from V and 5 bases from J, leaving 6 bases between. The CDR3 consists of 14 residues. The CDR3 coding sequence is TGTGCCAGCAGCTTGGAAACAGATAATTCACCCCTCCACTTT. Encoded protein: CASSLETDNSPLHF.

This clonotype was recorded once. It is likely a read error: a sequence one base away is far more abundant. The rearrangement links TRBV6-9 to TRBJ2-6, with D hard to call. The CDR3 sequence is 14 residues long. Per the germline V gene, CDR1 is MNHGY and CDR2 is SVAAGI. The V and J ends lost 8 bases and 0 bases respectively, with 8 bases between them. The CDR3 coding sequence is TGTGCCAGCCACGCAACCTCTGGGGCCAACGTCCTGACTTTC. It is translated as CASHATSGANVLTF.

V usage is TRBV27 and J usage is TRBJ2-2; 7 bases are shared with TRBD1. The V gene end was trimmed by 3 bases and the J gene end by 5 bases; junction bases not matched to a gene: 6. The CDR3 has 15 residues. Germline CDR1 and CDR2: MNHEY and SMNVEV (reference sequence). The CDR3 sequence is CASSLYSGGTGELFF. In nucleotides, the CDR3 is TGTGCCAGCAGTTTGTACTCAGGGGGTACCGGGGAGCTGTTTTTT.

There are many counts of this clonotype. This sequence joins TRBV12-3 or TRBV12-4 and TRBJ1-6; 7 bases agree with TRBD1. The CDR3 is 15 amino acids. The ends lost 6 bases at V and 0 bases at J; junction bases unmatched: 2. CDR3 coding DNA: TGTGCCAGCAGGAGACAGGGCTCCTATAATTCACCCCTCCACTTT. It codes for CASRRQGSYNSPLHF.

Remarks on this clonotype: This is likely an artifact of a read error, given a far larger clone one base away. The chain's CDR3 is CASSTLDRRRYEQYF. The CDR3 region has the DNA TGTGCCAGCAGTACTTTGGACAGACGGAGATACGAGCAGTACTTC. This chain uses TRBV6-5 with TRBJ2-7; possibly TRBD1 for D (6 bases). This CDR3 is built from 15 residues. The germline gives CDR1 MNHEY, CDR2 SVGAGI. Trimming stripped 5 bases from V and 4 bases from J, with 18 bases between.

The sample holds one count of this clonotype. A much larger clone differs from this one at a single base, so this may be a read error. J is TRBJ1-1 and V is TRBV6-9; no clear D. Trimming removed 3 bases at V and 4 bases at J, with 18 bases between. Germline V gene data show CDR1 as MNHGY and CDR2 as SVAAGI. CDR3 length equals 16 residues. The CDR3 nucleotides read TGTGCCAGCAGTTACCCCCCACCCAGTTTGATCACTGAAGCTTTCTTT. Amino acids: CASSYPPPSLITEAFF.

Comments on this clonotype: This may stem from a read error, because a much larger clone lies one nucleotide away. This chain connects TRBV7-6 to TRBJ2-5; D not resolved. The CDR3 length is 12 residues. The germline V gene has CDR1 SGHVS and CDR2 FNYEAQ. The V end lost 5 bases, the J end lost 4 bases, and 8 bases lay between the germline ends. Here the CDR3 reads CASSLDPETQYF. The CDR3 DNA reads TGTGCCAGCAGCCTAGACCCAGAGACCCAGTACTTC.

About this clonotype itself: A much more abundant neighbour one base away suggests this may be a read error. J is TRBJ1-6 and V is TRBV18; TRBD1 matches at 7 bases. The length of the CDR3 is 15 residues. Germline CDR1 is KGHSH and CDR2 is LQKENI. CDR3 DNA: TGTGTCAGCTCAGGGGGGACGGCCCAAAATTCACCCCTCCACTTT. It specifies CVSSGGTAQNSPLHF.

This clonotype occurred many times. CDR3 bases: TGCGCCAGCAGCTTGGCCCTAGCGGGGGGGATGAACACCGGGGAGCTGTTTTTT. This codes for CASSLALAGGMNTGELFF. V and J are TRBV5-1 and TRBJ2-2; TRBD2 matches at 12 bases. The CDR3 covers 18 residues. Per the germline V gene, CDR1 is SGHRS and CDR2 is YFSETQ. V shed 0 bases and J 1 base; nucleotides not matched to a gene: 4.

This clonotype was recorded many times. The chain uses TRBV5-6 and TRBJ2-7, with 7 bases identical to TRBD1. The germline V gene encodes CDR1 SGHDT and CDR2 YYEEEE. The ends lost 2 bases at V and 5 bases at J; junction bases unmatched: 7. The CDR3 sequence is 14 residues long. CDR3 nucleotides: TGTGCCAGCAGCTTACCGGGACAGTTGAACGAGCAGTACTTC. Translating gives CASSLPGQLNEQYF.

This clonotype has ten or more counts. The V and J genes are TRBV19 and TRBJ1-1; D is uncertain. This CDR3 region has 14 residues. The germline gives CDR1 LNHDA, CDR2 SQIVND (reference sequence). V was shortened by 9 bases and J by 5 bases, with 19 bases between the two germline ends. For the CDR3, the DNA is TGTGCCAGCACCCTATTAGGTGAAGGGACTGAAGCTTTCTTT. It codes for CASTLLGEGTEAFF.

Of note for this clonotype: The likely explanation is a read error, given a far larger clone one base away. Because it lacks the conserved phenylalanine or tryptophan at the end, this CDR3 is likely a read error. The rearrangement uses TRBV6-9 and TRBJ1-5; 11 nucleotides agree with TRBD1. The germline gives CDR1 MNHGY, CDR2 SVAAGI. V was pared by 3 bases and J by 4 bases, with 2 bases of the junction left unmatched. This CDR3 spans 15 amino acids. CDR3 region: CASSYGDRGNQPQHS. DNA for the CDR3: TGTGCCAGCAGTTACGGGGACAGGGGGAATCAGCCCCAGCATTCT.

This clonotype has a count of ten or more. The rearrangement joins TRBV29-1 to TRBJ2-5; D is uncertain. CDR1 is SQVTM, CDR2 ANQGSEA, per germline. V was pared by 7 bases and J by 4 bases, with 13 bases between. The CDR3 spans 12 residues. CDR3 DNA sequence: TGCAGCGCCAAAGAGAGTGGAGAGACCCAGTACTTC. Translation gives CSAKESGETQYF.

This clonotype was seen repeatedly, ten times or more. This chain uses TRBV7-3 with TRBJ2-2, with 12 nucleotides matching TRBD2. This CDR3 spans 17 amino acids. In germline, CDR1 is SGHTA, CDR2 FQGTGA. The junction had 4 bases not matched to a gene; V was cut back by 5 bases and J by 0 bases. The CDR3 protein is CASSPTSGGTNTGELFF. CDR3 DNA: TGTGCCAGCAGCCCGACTAGCGGGGGCACGAACACCGGGGAGCTGTTTTTT. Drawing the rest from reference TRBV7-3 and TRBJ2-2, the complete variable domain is GAGVSQTPSNKVTEKGKYVELRCDPISGHTALYWYRQSLGQGPEFLIYFQGTGAADDSGLPNDRFFAVRPEGSVSTLKIQRTERGDSAVYLCASSPTSGGTNTGELFFGEGSRLTVL.

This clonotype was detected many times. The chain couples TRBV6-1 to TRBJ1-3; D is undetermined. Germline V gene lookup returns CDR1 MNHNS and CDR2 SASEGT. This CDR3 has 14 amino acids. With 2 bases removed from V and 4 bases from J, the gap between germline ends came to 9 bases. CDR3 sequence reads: CASSELGSGNTIYF. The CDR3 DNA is TGTGCCAGCAGTGAATTAGGTTCCGGAAACACCATATATTTT.